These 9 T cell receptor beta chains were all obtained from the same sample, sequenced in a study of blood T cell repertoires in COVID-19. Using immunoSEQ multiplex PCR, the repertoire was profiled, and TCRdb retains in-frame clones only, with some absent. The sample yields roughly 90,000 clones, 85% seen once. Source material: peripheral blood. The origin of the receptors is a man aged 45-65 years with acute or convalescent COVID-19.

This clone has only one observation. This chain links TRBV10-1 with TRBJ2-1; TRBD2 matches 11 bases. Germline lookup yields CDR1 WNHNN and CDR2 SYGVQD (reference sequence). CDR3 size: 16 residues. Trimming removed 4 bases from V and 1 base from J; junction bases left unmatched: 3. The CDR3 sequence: CASSGASGGSYNEQFF. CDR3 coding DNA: TGCGCCAGCAGTGGAGCTAGCGGGGGGTCCTACAATGAGCAGTTCTTC.

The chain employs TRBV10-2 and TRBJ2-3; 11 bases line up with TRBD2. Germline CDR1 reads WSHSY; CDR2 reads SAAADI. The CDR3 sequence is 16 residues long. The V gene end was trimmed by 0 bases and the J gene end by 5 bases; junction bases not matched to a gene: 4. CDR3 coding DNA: TGCGCCAGCAGTGAGTCTAGCGGGGGGGGACAAGATACGCAGTATTTT. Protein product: CASSESSGGGQDTQYF.

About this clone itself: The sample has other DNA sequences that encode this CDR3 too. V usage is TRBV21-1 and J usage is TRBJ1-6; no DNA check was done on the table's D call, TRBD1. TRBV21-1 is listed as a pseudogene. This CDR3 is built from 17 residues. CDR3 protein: CASSKVLGDILNSPLHF. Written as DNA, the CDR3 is TGTGCCAGCAGCAAAGTATTGGGCGACATTCTTAATTCACCCCTCCACTTT.

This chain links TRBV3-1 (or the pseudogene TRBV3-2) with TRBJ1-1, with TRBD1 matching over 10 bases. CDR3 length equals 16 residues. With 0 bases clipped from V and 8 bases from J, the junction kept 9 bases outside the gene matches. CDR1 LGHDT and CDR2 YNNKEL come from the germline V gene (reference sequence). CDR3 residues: CASSQDNRDRGIEAFF. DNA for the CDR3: TGTGCCAGCAGCCAAGACAACCGGGACAGGGGAATCGAAGCTTTCTTT.

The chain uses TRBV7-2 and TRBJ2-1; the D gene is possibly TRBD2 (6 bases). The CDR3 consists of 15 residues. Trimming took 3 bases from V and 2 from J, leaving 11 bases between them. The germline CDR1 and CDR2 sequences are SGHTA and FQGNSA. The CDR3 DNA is TGTGCCAGCAGCTTCCACGGGAGTACCTACAATGAGCAGTTCTTC. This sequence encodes CASSFHGSTYNEQFF.

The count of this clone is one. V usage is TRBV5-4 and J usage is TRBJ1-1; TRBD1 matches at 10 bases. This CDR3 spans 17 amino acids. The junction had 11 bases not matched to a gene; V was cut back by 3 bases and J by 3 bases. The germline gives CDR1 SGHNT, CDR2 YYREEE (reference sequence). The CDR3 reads CASSSPGQGIEYTEAFF. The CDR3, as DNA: TGTGCCAGCAGCTCTCCGGGACAGGGGATAGAGTACACTGAAGCTTTCTTT.

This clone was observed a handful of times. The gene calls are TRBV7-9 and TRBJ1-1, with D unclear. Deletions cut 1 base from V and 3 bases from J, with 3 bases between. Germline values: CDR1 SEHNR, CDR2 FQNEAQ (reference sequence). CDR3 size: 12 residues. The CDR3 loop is CASSLVDTEAFF. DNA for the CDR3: TGTGCCAGCAGCTTAGTAGACACTGAAGCTTTCTTT. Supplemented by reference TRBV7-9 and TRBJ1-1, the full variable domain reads DTGVSQNPRHKITKRGQNVTFRCDPISEHNRLYWYRQTLGQGPEFLTYFQNEAQLEKSRLLSDRFSAERPKGSFSTLEIQRTEQGDSAMYLCASSLVDTEAFFGQGTRLTVV.

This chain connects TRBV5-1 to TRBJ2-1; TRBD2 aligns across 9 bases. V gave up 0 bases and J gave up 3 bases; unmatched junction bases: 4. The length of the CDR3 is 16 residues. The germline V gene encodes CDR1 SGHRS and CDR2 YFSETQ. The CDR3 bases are TGCGCCAGCAGCTTGGGAGCGGGGGGAAACTACAATGAGCAGTTCTTC. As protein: CASSLGAGGNYNEQFF.

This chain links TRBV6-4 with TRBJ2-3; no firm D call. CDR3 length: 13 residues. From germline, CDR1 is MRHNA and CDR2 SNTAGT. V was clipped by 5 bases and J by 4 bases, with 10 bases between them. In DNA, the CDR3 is TGTGCCAGCAGTCCACAGCCCGCAGATACGCAGTATTTT. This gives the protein CASSPQPADTQYF.